The next 27 T cell receptor beta chains were all read from a single sample in a study of blood T cells in healthy people across ages. Together with a sample-barcoded 5' primer, a J-beta primer mix was included in a second PCR lasting about 6 to 12 cycles. TCRdb processed the 5' RACE reads anew with MiXCR; each CDR3 protein has one entry. The repertoire has hundreds of thousands of distinct CDR3 sequences, 49% of them found once; the top ten carry 25% to 35%. The sequenced sample consisted of blood. These receptors came from a woman aged 60-70 years in good health.

This clonotype was seen a handful of times. This chain connects TRBV15 to TRBJ1-2; TRBD1 is a possible D gene (5 bases). Deletions cut 4 bases from V and 4 bases from J, with 16 bases between. The germline CDR1 and CDR2 sequences are LNHNV and YYDKDF (reference sequence). This CDR3 is 15 amino acids long. DNA of the CDR3: TGTGCCACCAGCAACTCAGCCGCCGGGGGCTATGGCTACACCTTC. Translation: CATSNSAAGGYGYTF.

CDR3 protein: CASSEVGAETQYF. In DNA form, the CDR3 reads TGTGCCAGCAGTGAAGTAGGGGCGGAGACCCAGTACTTC. The V and J genes are TRBV2 and TRBJ2-7, with a weak D call TRBD1 (5 bases). The J call may be mistaken, given a closer DNA end match to TRBJ2-5. Germline CDR1 SNHLY, CDR2 FYNNEI. The length of the CDR3 is 13 residues.

This clonotype has more than one count but fewer than ten. This rearrangement joins TRBV12-3 or TRBV12-4 to TRBJ1-2; possibly TRBD1 for D (5 bases). Trimming pared 6 bases from V and 8 bases from J, leaving 13 bases between. The CDR3 length is 12 residues. CDR3 residues: CASSPDTLGYTF. In DNA, the CDR3 is TGTGCCAGCAGCCCGGACACCCTCGGCTACACCTTC.

Here the CDR3 reads CASPRDSYSPLHF. The CDR3 region has the DNA TGTGCCAGCCCCCGGGACAGTTATTCACCCCTCCACTTT. The chain couples TRBV12-3 or TRBV12-4 to TRBJ1-6, with 7 bases identical to TRBD1. This CDR3 has 13 residues. Trimming took 8 bases from V and 8 from J; bases not matched to a gene: 6.

This clonotype has at least ten counts. The rearrangement joins TRBV5-1 to TRBJ1-4, with D possibly TRBD1 on 6 matching bases. Looked up from germline, CDR1 is SGHRS and CDR2 is YFSETQ. The CDR3 is 14 residues long. V was cut by 5 bases and J by 3 bases, with 11 bases left in between. The CDR3 coding sequence is TGCGCCAGCAGTCCGAGGGGGGCTAATGAAAAACTGTTTTTT. Translation gives CASSPRGANEKLFF.

The chain combines TRBV7-2 with TRBJ1-2; D ambiguous. This CDR3 has 14 residues. CDR1 and CDR2 (germline): SGHTA, FQGNSA. The ends were cut back, 4 bases at V and 3 bases at J, with 12 bases in the middle. The CDR3, as DNA: TGTGCCAGCAGCTCGGTCAACAGTGACTATGGCTACACCTTC. Translation gives CASSSVNSDYGYTF.

The chain links TRBV20-1 to TRBJ2-1, with D unclear. In germline, CDR1 is DFQATT, CDR2 SNEGSKA (reference sequence). Deletions cut 4 bases from V and 8 bases from J, with 18 bases between. The CDR3 consists of 14 residues. The CDR3 protein is CSAMSGLGSHEQFF. The CDR3 nucleotides read TGCAGTGCTATGTCGGGTCTCGGTTCCCATGAGCAGTTCTTC.

This clonotype has more than one count but fewer than ten. The chain is built from TRBV10-3 and TRBJ2-3, with D possibly TRBD2 on 6 matching bases. Germline CDR1 ENHRY, CDR2 SYGVKD. CDR3 length: 14 amino acids. V lost 10 bases, J lost 1 base, and 15 bases lay in between. The CDR3 reads CASTSTRGTDTQYF. The CDR3, as DNA: TGTGCCAGTACTAGCACTAGGGGCACAGATACGCAGTATTTT.

This chain joins TRBV29-1 and TRBJ1-4; D is unclear. Between the trimmed V and J ends, which lost 6 bases and 6 bases, there was a span of 14 bases. The CDR3 totals 13 residues. From germline, CDR1 is SQVTM and CDR2 ANQGSEA. As DNA, the CDR3 is TGCAGCGTACGAGAGCGGACTGATGAAAAACTGTTTTTT. It codes for CSVRERTDEKLFF.

The rearrangement joins TRBV7-9 to TRBJ2-7; the match to TRBD2 covers 11 bases. V lost 8 bases to trimming and J lost 0 bases; unmatched junction nucleotides: 6. From germline, CDR1 is SEHNR and CDR2 FQNEAQ (reference sequence). The CDR3 consists of 15 residues. CDR3 sequence reads: CASHTTSGNSYEQYF. CDR3 coding DNA: TGTGCCAGCCATACGACTAGCGGGAACTCCTACGAGCAGTACTTC.

The CDR3 here is CASSRGLAGFYEQYF. CDR3 sequence (DNA): TGTGCCAGCAGCCGAGGACTAGCGGGATTCTACGAGCAGTACTTC. The chain uses TRBV4-2 and TRBJ2-7, with 12 positions matching TRBD2. J lost 3 bases, V lost 4 bases, and 4 bases had no gene match. Germline loops: CDR1 LGHNA, CDR2 YNFKEQ. The CDR3 length is 15 residues.

The chain carries TRBV18 and TRBJ2-1; D possibly corresponds to TRBD2 (5 bases). The V and J ends lost 6 bases and 5 bases respectively, with 14 bases between them. In germline, CDR1 is KGHSH, CDR2 LQKENI. The length of the CDR3 is 14 residues. The CDR3 here is CASSPTRADNEQFF. The CDR3, as DNA: TGTGCCAGCTCCCCGACGAGGGCCGACAATGAGCAGTTCTTC. Based on the CDR3 plus reference TRBV18 and TRBJ2-1, the full variable domain is NAGVMQNPRHLVRRRGQEARLRCSPMKGHSHVYWYRQLPEEGLKFMVYLQKENIIDESGMPKERFSAEFPKEGPSILRIQQVVRGDSAAYFCASSPTRADNEQFFGPGTRLTVL.

The V gene is TRBV7-6, the J gene TRBJ2-5; D perhaps matches TRBD1 (5 bases). V was cut by 3 bases and J by 5 bases, with 10 bases left in between. The CDR3 contains 13 residues. Germline V lookup: CDR1 SGHVS, CDR2 FNYEAQ. This CDR3 is CASSFGHRETQYF. As DNA, the CDR3 is TGTGCCAGCAGCTTCGGACACAGGGAGACCCAGTACTTC. Together with reference TRBV7-6 and TRBJ2-5, the CDR3 gives the full variable domain: GAGVSQSPRYKVTKRGQDVALRCDPISGHVSLYWYRQALGQGPEFLTYFNYEAQQDKSGLPNDRFSAERPEGSISTLTIQRTEQRDSAMYRCASSFGHRETQYFGPGTRLLVL.

The chain links TRBV20-1 to TRBJ1-5; D perhaps matches TRBD1 (5 bases). V was clipped by 1 base and J by 7 bases, with 11 bases between them. Germline assignment: CDR1 DFQATT and CDR2 SNEGSKA (reference sequence). The CDR3 is made up of 13 amino acids. CDR3 DNA sequence: TGCAGTGCTAGAGTAGCGGGGGGACAGCCCCAGCATTTT. Translating it yields CSARVAGGQPQHF.

The rearrangement joins TRBV28 to TRBJ2-7; D may correspond to TRBD1 or TRBD2 (5 bases each). This CDR3 has 14 amino acids. Germline V gene data show CDR1 as MDHEN and CDR2 as SYDVKM. V was shortened by 4 bases and J by 2 bases, with 12 bases between the two germline ends. Here the CDR3 DNA reads TGTGCCAGCAGTTGGGACGGAGAAACCTACGAGCAGTACTTC. Amino acid sequence: CASSWDGETYEQYF.

This clonotype was recorded a few times. V is TRBV29-1 and J is TRBJ1-2; 7 bases match TRBD1. Germline trimming cut 3 bases from V and 2 bases from J; bases unmatched to any gene: 3. Germline V gene data show CDR1 as SQVTM and CDR2 as ANQGSEA. The CDR3 runs to 13 residues. The CDR3 nucleotides read TGCAGCGTTGAGGGGGGACAGAACTATGGCTACACCTTC. Translating it yields CSVEGGQNYGYTF.

The chain joins TRBV9 to TRBJ2-5; D is unresolved. Trimming shortened V by 7 bases and J by 13 bases, and 11 bases separated the two germline ends. The CDR3 length is 9 residues. The germline V gene has CDR1 SGDLS and CDR2 YYNGEE. Here the CDR3 DNA reads TGTGCCAGCCTAAGGGTCTGGTACTTC. It codes for CASLRVWYF.

The chain links TRBV6-6 to TRBJ1-5; TRBD1 is a possible D gene (6 bases). The CDR3 spans 16 residues. With 4 bases removed from V and 0 bases from J, the gap between germline ends came to 13 bases. The germline V gene has CDR1 MNHNY and CDR2 SVGAGI (reference sequence). Here the CDR3 reads CASSSPLTGSNQPQHF. CDR3 DNA sequence: TGTGCCAGCAGTTCCCCCCTGACAGGTAGCAATCAGCCCCAGCATTTT.

This chain links TRBV7-3 with TRBJ2-7, with TRBD1 matching over 7 bases. Germline-derived CDR1 and CDR2 are SGHTA and FQGTGA. This CDR3 spans 14 amino acids. V shed 6 bases and J 3 bases; nucleotides not matched to a gene: 8. In DNA, the CDR3 is TGTGCCAGCAGGAGGGGGACAGCGAACTACGAGCAGTACTTC. It translates to CASRRGTANYEQYF.

This clonotype was picked up a small number of times. V gene TRBV4-2 combines with J gene TRBJ2-2; D gene ambiguous. Per the germline V gene, CDR1 is LGHNA and CDR2 is YNFKEQ. The CDR3 extends over 16 amino acids. V was trimmed by 0 bases and J by 0 bases, leaving 8 bases between them. This chain's CDR3 is CASSQDGGPNTGELFF. The CDR3 coding sequence is TGTGCCAGCAGCCAAGACGGCGGCCCGAACACCGGGGAGCTGTTTTTT.

V gene TRBV24-1 combines with J gene TRBJ2-3, with TRBD2 matching 8 bases. The CDR3 has 15 amino acids. Trimming at V came to 10 bases and at J to 0 bases, leaving 8 bases not matched to a gene. CDR1 KGHDR and CDR2 SFDVKD come from the germline V gene. CDR3 in amino acids: CATSTSGASTDTQYF. The CDR3 coding sequence is TGTGCCACGAGTACTAGCGGAGCGAGCACAGATACGCAGTATTTT.

J is TRBJ2-7 and V is TRBV7-6; D is undetermined. Between the trimmed V and J ends, which lost 3 bases and 5 bases, there was a span of 11 bases. The CDR3 length is 13 residues. Germline V gene sequence: CDR1 SGHVS, CDR2 FNYEAQ. This chain's CDR3 is CASSLTQVHEQYF. The CDR3 DNA sequence: TGTGCCAGCAGCTTGACGCAGGTCCACGAGCAGTACTTC.

This clonotype was detected a few times. The chain links TRBV20-1 to TRBJ2-3; TRBD2 matches 11 bases. With V trimmed by 6 bases and J by 5 bases, 7 bases remained unmatched. The CDR3 is 14 residues long. Germline CDR1 DFQATT, CDR2 SNEGSKA (reference sequence). CDR3 protein: CSAHTSGSIDTQYF. In DNA, the CDR3 is TGCAGTGCACACACTAGCGGGAGTATAGATACGCAGTATTTT.

The V gene is TRBV15, the J gene TRBJ2-1; 9 bases fit TRBD2. The J call is uncertain, as TRBJ2-7 better fits the DNA end. This CDR3 is built from 17 residues. Germline CDR1 reads LNHNV; CDR2 reads YYDKDF (reference sequence). CDR3 amino acids: CATSREVAGATYNEQYF. The CDR3 bases are TGTGCCACCAGCAGGGAAGTAGCGGGAGCAACCTACAATGAGCAGTACTTC.

The chain has TRBV28 and TRBJ2-1; the match to TRBD1 covers 10 bases. In germline, CDR1 is MDHEN, CDR2 SYDVKM. The CDR3 is made up of 17 amino acids. Trimming took 0 bases from V and 4 from J; bases not matched to a gene: 6. This CDR3 is CASSLWETGGYYNEQFF. CDR3 DNA: TGTGCCAGCAGTTTATGGGAGACAGGGGGCTATTACAATGAGCAGTTCTTC.

V is TRBV25-1 and J is TRBJ1-3, with a weak D call TRBD1 (6 bases). There are 14 residues in the CDR3. The germline V gene encodes CDR1 MGHDK and CDR2 SYGVNS. V lost 2 bases, J lost 3 bases, and 8 bases lay in between. The CDR3 bases are TGTGCCAGCAGTGAACAGGGGCTTGGAAACACCATATATTTT. Amino acid sequence: CASSEQGLGNTIYF. The full variable domain, with the rest looked up from reference TRBV25-1 and TRBJ1-3, is EADIYQTPRYLVIGTGKKITLECSQTMGHDKMYWYQQDPGMELHLIHYSYGVNSTEKGDLSSESTVSRIRTEHFPLTLESARPSHTSQYLCASSEQGLGNTIYFGEGSWLTVV.

The chain recombines TRBV20-1 with TRBJ1-1; 11 bases match TRBD1. The V gene end was trimmed by 6 bases and the J gene end by 4 bases; junction bases not matched to a gene: 4. The CDR3 totals 13 residues. Germline V CDR1 and CDR2: DFQATT, SNEGSKA (reference sequence). The CDR3 spells CSAGTGGGTEAFF. Written as DNA, the CDR3 is TGCAGTGCGGGGACAGGGGGAGGCACTGAAGCTTTCTTT.